The 23 T cell receptor beta chains below were found in one sample sequenced in a study of T cell repertoires in ileal Crohn's disease. Documented time point: neoterminal ileum biopsy at postoperative endoscopy, about 6 months after surgery. Data came from immunoSEQ multiplex PCR; TCRdb stores just in-frame clones and leaves some out. This table holds about 7,400 clones, around 70% found once. Sequencing was performed on ileal tissue. The origin of the receptors is an adult with Crohn's disease.

The chain is built from TRBV6-1 and TRBJ1-1, with TRBD1 as a possible D gene (5 bases). The CDR3 runs 17 residues. The germline V gene encodes CDR1 MNHNS and CDR2 SASEGT. V was clipped by 3 bases and J by 4 bases, with 21 bases between them. CDR3 nucleotide sequence: TGTGCCAGCAGTGACGTACGGGACTCCCTAATGGGCACTGAAGCTTTCTTT. Protein: CASSDVRDSLMGTEAFF.

This clone was detected a few times. The chain has TRBV30 and TRBJ2-2; D call uncertain. The V end was cut by 5 bases, the J end by 1 base, with 17 bases between. Germline V gene sequence: CDR1 GTSNPN, CDR2 SVGIG (reference sequence). The CDR3 contains 16 residues. The CDR3 coding sequence is TGTGCCTGGGGCCCCGACACAGCCCGGAACACCGGGGAGCTGTTTTTT. It specifies CAWGPDTARNTGELFF.

This clone was counted once. The chain uses TRBV2 and TRBJ1-3; no firm D call. The CDR3 runs 14 residues. CDR1 and CDR2 from the germline V gene are SNHLY and FYNNEI. V was trimmed by 7 bases and J by 0 bases, leaving 10 bases between them. CDR3 nucleotide sequence: TGTGCCAGCATGAGAGTGAGCTCTGGAAACACCATATATTTT. It specifies CASMRVSSGNTIYF.

The CDR3 DNA reads TGTGCTAGTGGTTTGGGTTCCCTGGGGACAGTAACCTATGGCTACACCTTC. Translation: CASGLGSLGTVTYGYTF. The chain joins TRBV12-5 to TRBJ1-2; TRBD1 matches 7 bases. V lost 1 base, J lost 4 bases, and 12 bases stayed unmatched. CDR3 length equals 17 residues. CDR1 is LGHNT and CDR2 is FRNRAP in the germline V gene.

The V gene is TRBV6-1, the J gene TRBJ1-2; 7 bases match TRBD1. V dropped 4 bases and J dropped 5; count of bases not matched to a gene: 10. CDR1 MNHNS and CDR2 SASEGT come from the germline V gene. This CDR3 comprises 15 residues. In DNA form, the CDR3 reads TGTGCCAGCAGTGGAAGTACAGGGGTTGGGTATGGCTACACCTTC. Amino acids: CASSGSTGVGYGYTF.

This rearrangement joins TRBV27 to TRBJ1-2; TRBD1 is a possible D gene (6 bases). CDR1 MNHEY and CDR2 SMNVEV come from the germline V gene (reference sequence). The CDR3 spans 13 residues. V lost 3 bases and J 8 bases, leaving 13 bases between the germline ends. Here the CDR3 reads CASSFSGGGGYTF. The CDR3 bases are TGTGCCAGCAGTTTTAGCGGGGGCGGGGGCTACACCTTC.

This sequence joins TRBV7-2 and TRBJ2-3, with TRBD2 as a possible D gene (7 bases). V lost 5 bases to trimming and J lost 4 bases, with 10 bases between them. Germline-derived CDR1 and CDR2 are SGHTA and FQGNSA. This CDR3 is 13 amino acids long. CDR3 in DNA: TGTGCCAGCAGCCGGGGGGCGGCAGATACGCAGTATTTT. Translation: CASSRGAADTQYF.

The chain joins TRBV29-1 to TRBJ1-2, with D perhaps TRBD1 (6 bases). The CDR3 is 13 amino acids. The germline CDR1 and CDR2 sequences are SQVTM and ANQGSEA. The ends were cut back, 0 bases at V and 8 bases at J, with 13 bases in the middle. This chain's CDR3 is CSVEDNDRLGYTF. In DNA form, the CDR3 reads TGCAGCGTTGAAGATAATGACAGGTTGGGCTACACCTTC.

This chain uses TRBV19 with TRBJ2-7; 8 bases are shared with TRBD2. The CDR3 loop spans 15 amino acids. The V and J ends lost 5 bases and 0 bases, in that order; junction bases with no gene match: 6. CDR1 and CDR2 from the germline V gene are LNHDA and SQIVND (reference sequence). CDR3 in DNA: TGTGCCAGTAGTGCCTTAGCGGGGAACTCCTACGAGCAGTACTTC. Translated, it gives CASSALAGNSYEQYF.

This clone was detected only a few times. V is TRBV5-8 and J is TRBJ1-1; D remains ambiguous. The CDR3 length is 13 residues. Trimming stripped 2 bases from V and 7 bases from J, with 12 bases between. The germline CDR1 and CDR2 sequences are SGHTS and YDEGEE. CDR3 in DNA: TGTGCCAGCAGCTTCCCCCGGGGAGATGAAGCTTTCTTT. As protein: CASSFPRGDEAFF.

This clone showed up just a few times. This sequence joins TRBV5-1 and TRBJ2-6; D might be TRBD2 (6 bases). V was trimmed by 0 bases and J by 0 bases, leaving 16 bases between them. The CDR3 has 19 residues. Looked up from germline, CDR1 is SGHRS and CDR2 is YFSETQ. CDR3 sequence reads: CASSLGATGLLSGANVLTF. CDR3 in DNA: TGCGCCAGCAGCTTGGGTGCTACGGGACTCCTCTCTGGGGCCAACGTCCTGACTTTC.

Only a few counts were recorded for this clone. J is TRBJ2-1 and V is TRBV5-4, with TRBD2 as a possible D gene (6 bases). There are 15 residues in the CDR3. With 0 bases removed from V and 9 bases from J, the gap between germline ends came to 16 bases. Germline CDR1 is SGHNT and CDR2 is YYREEE (reference sequence). The CDR3 reads CASSLELAQSGEQFF. CDR3 coding DNA: TGTGCCAGCAGCTTGGAACTAGCTCAAAGCGGTGAGCAGTTCTTC.

The chain is built from TRBV6-5 and TRBJ1-2; TRBD1 might be the D (6 bases). The CDR3 loop spans 14 amino acids. Per germline, CDR1 MNHEY and CDR2 SVGAGI. V dropped 2 bases and J dropped 8 bases, with 15 bases sitting between them. The CDR3, as DNA: TGTGCCAGCAGTTACCACGACAGGTTCGGAGGCTACACCTTC. It encodes CASSYHDRFGGYTF.

The J gene is TRBJ2-7, the V gene TRBV7-2, with D maybe TRBD1 (5 bases). The CDR3 consists of 15 residues. The V end lost 6 bases, the J end lost 0 bases, and 15 bases lay between the germline ends. Germline CDR1 and CDR2: SGHTA and FQGNSA. The DNA of the CDR3 is TGTGCCAGCAGTGAAAGACAGTGGAGCTCCTACGAGCAGTACTTC. This gives the protein CASSERQWSSYEQYF.

The rearrangement joins TRBV11-2 to TRBJ2-5; TRBD1 agrees at 7 bases. V was clipped by 5 bases and J by 5 bases; unmatched bases: 11. Germline-derived CDR1 and CDR2 are SGHAT and FQNNGV. The CDR3 sequence is 15 residues long. CDR3 in DNA: TGTGCCAGCAGCCGTACTGTAGGGGGCGGCGAGACCCAGTACTTC. Residues: CASSRTVGGGETQYF.

J is TRBJ2-2 and V is TRBV6-4, with TRBD1 matching over 7 bases. This CDR3 has 15 amino acids. CDR1 and CDR2 (germline): MRHNA, SNTAGT. Trimming removed 0 bases from V and 7 bases from J; junction bases left unmatched: 5. The DNA of the CDR3 is TGTGCCAGCAGTGACTCGGAAGGGGGCGGCGGGGAGCTGTTTTTT. Its protein is CASSDSEGGGGELFF.

A single count supports this clone. The DNA for the CDR3 is TGTGCCAGCTCACCAAGGACAGGGGAACAAGAGACCCAGTACTTC. Protein sequence: CASSPRTGEQETQYF. The chain employs TRBV18 and TRBJ2-5; 9 nucleotides align to TRBD1. J lost 2 bases, V lost 2 bases, and 3 bases had no gene match. CDR1 is KGHSH, CDR2 LQKENI, per germline. The CDR3 contains 15 residues.

The V gene is TRBV7-2, the J gene TRBJ2-5, with 10 bases that match TRBD2. The CDR3 runs 16 residues. CDR1 is SGHTA, CDR2 FQGNSA, per germline. With 1 base clipped from V and 5 bases from J, the junction kept 7 bases outside the gene matches. DNA for the CDR3: TGTGCCAGCAGCTTAGATAAAGCGGGGGGGTGGGAGACCCAGTACTTC. This sequence encodes CASSLDKAGGWETQYF. Full variable domain (rest looked up from reference TRBV7-2 and TRBJ2-5): GAGVSQSPSNKVTEKGKDVELRCDPISGHTALYWYRQSLGQGLEFLIYFQGNSAPDKSGLPSDRFSAERTGGSVSTLTIQRTQQEDSAVYLCASSLDKAGGWETQYFGPGTRLLVL.

The chain recombines TRBV10-3 with TRBJ2-5; 9 nucleotides agree with TRBD1. Germline lookup yields CDR1 ENHRY and CDR2 SYGVKD. This CDR3 comprises 14 residues. Germline trimming cut 4 bases from V and 3 bases from J; bases unmatched to any gene: 3. The CDR3 nucleotides read TGTGCCATCAGTGCGACAGGGGGGGAAGAGACCCAGTACTTC. Translating gives CAISATGGEETQYF.

J is TRBJ1-5 and V is TRBV6-1, with a possible D match to TRBD1 (6 bases). The CDR3 extends over 14 amino acids. Germline V lookup: CDR1 MNHNS, CDR2 SASEGT. Trimming removed 6 bases from V and 8 bases from J, with 17 bases in between. The CDR3 nucleotides are TGTGCCAGCAGCCTAGGGACAAGGCACGAGCCCCAGCATTTT. The encoded protein is CASSLGTRHEPQHF.

The rearrangement links TRBV11-3 to TRBJ2-7; D possibly corresponds to TRBD1 (5 bases). Germline CDR1 and CDR2: SGHNT and YENEEA. This CDR3 comprises 13 residues. V lost 3 bases and J 2 bases, leaving 8 bases between the germline ends. The CDR3 sequence is CASSLQGPYEQYF. CDR3 nucleotides: TGTGCCAGCAGCTTGCAGGGTCCCTACGAGCAGTACTTC.

The rearrangement links TRBV2 to TRBJ2-1; D is possibly TRBD1 (6 bases). Germline-derived CDR1 and CDR2 are SNHLY and FYNNEI. The CDR3 runs 13 residues. With 8 bases removed from V and 9 bases from J, the gap between germline ends came to 17 bases. CDR3 sequence (DNA): TGTGCCAGCCTATCCGACTCCAGGGGTGAGCAGTTCTTC. It yields the protein CASLSDSRGEQFF.

The chain combines TRBV9 with TRBJ1-1, with D perhaps matching TRBD1 (6 bases). Germline-derived CDR1 and CDR2 are SGDLS and YYNGEE. The V end was cut by 9 bases, the J end by 0 bases, with 12 bases between. CDR3 size: 13 residues. CDR3 region: CATHRVLNTEAFF. The CDR3 nucleotides read TGTGCCACCCACAGGGTCCTGAACACTGAAGCTTTCTTT.